This TCR beta chain was retrieved from a study of cytomegalovirus exposure and HLA in healthy donors. Study results and limitations: It has been reported that TCR beta sequences accurately predicted the HLA-A and HLA-B alleles of most subjects. Sequencing depth roughly uniform across donors was assumed in presence/absence analyses.

The CDR3 is made up of 15 amino acids. The trim removed 6 bases at V and 0 bases at J, leaving 6 bases unmatched. Germline V gives CDR1 MGHDK, CDR2 SYGVNS. The PCR ran on 60 Vbeta and 13 Jbeta primers. Method: immunoSEQ multiplex PCR; TCRdb's copy keeps in-frame clones and lacks some. The table lists 130,000 to 150,000 clones, 80% of them singletons. Of note for this clone: Its antigen is unknown.

This chain links TRBV25-1 with TRBJ2-3, with 7 positions matching TRBD2. The clonotype was recovered from a man aged 30 to 39 in good health and CMV-seronegative. The sequenced sample was PBMCs. CDR3 sequence (DNA): TGTGCCAGCAGGGTTAGCGGGCCTAGCACAGATACGCAGTATTTT. It translates to CASRVSGPSTDTQYF.